This TCR beta chain derives from a study of T cells expressing NK-cell markers. Across the whole study: Cells sorted as CD3+CD56+NKG2C+, CD3+CD56+NKG2C- and CD3+CD56-NKG2C+ T cells supplied the TCR beta repertoires. HCMV seropositivity characterized most of the eight sequenced donors, and seronegativity one.

In generating TCR beta cDNA, 5'RACE template switching with UMIs was used. TCRdb reprocessed the 5' RACE reads and reports one entry per CDR3 protein, with no DNA. Here the sample table reports 250,000 to 300,000 distinct CDR3 sequences. The germline CDR1 and CDR2 sequences are MNHEY and SVGAGI. CDR3 length: 17 amino acids. The sample was blood T cells: a sorted CD56 or NKG2C T cell subset, CD4+ or CD8+ T cells, or bulk PBMC T cells (not recorded which). The genes are TRBV6-5 and TRBJ1-3. The TCR originated in a woman aged 18-69 years in good health. The CDR3 here is CASSYSPASSSGNTIYF.